This entry lists 5 T cell receptor beta chains sequenced from one sample in a study of blood T cell repertoires in COVID-19. Data came from immunoSEQ multiplex PCR; TCRdb stores just in-frame clones and leaves some out. The sample has over 150,000 clones; more than 75% are singletons. Sequenced input: PBMCs or T cells enriched from blood (not recorded which). The origin of the receptors is a woman in her 50s who had recovered from COVID-19.

The chain combines TRBV6-1 with TRBJ1-2; D unresolved. The V end lost 0 bases, the J end lost 5 bases, and 7 bases lay between the germline ends. The CDR3 covers 13 residues. Germline V CDR1 and CDR2: MNHNS, SASEGT. The CDR3 reads CASSEAQSYGYTF. CDR3 nucleotides: TGTGCCAGCAGTGAAGCGCAGTCGTATGGCTACACCTTC.

The chain couples TRBV29-1 to TRBJ1-1; D is ambiguous. V was pared by 2 bases and J by 3 bases, with 10 bases between. The CDR3 loop spans 13 amino acids. Germline CDR1 reads SQVTM; CDR2 reads ANQGSEA. For the CDR3, the DNA is TGCAGCGTTGAACACCTCCGGGACACTGAAGCTTTCTTT. It specifies CSVEHLRDTEAFF.

The gene calls are TRBV12-5 and TRBJ2-1; no clear D. This CDR3 contains 14 residues. The germline V gene has CDR1 LGHNT and CDR2 FRNRAP. V lost 2 bases to trimming and J lost 9 bases, with 14 bases between them. The CDR3 spells CASGLPYRQSEQFF. The CDR3 coding sequence is TGTGCTAGTGGTTTGCCCTATAGACAATCTGAGCAGTTCTTC.

The rearrangement uses TRBV4-1 and TRBJ2-1, with D possibly being TRBD1 (6 bases). Trimming took 4 bases from V and 2 from J, leaving 15 bases between them. Germline V gene lookup returns CDR1 MGHRA and CDR2 YSYEKL. This CDR3 spans 16 amino acids. The CDR3 here is CASSPLYRDTYNEQFF. The CDR3 bases are TGCGCCAGCAGCCCCCTATACCGGGACACCTACAATGAGCAGTTCTTC.

This chain joins TRBV10-3 and TRBJ2-2; maybe TRBD1 (6 bases). This CDR3 spans 13 amino acids. V was pared by 5 bases and J by 4 bases, with 8 bases between. Per germline, CDR1 ENHRY and CDR2 SYGVKD. The CDR3 sequence: CAISTGSTGELFF. As DNA, the CDR3 is TGTGCCATCAGTACAGGGTCCACCGGGGAGCTGTTTTTT.